Below are 17 T cell receptor beta chains sequenced from a single sample in a study of cytomegalovirus exposure and HLA in healthy donors. Only in-frame clones appear in the TCRdb table, and some are missing; sequencing was by immunoSEQ multiplex PCR. Found here are approximately 110,000 clones, approximately 94% of them singletons; the top ten hold 1% to 1.5%. Sequences were obtained from PBMCs. The source of these receptors is a woman aged 18-30 years in good health and CMV-seronegative.

The chain is built from TRBV12-5 and TRBJ2-5, with 7 bases that match TRBD2. The CDR3 has 15 amino acids. Unmatched junction bases numbered 12, after V lost 7 bases and J lost 4 bases. From germline, CDR1 is LGHNT and CDR2 FRNRAP. The CDR3 region is CASATWDYSIETQYF. The CDR3 DNA reads TGTGCTAGTGCCACCTGGGACTATTCAATAGAGACCCAGTACTTC.

The rearrangement uses TRBV5-6 and TRBJ2-7, with TRBD1 matching over 11 bases. V lost 4 bases to trimming and J lost 5 bases; unmatched junction nucleotides: 5. This CDR3 has 14 amino acids. Germline V gene lookup returns CDR1 SGHDT and CDR2 YYEEEE. The CDR3 region has the DNA TGTGCCAGCAGCACTCGGGACAGGGGGGACGAGCAGTACTTC. It translates to CASSTRDRGDEQYF.

The DNA for the CDR3 is TGCAGCGTTGTCTACACAACTACCTACGAGCAGTACTTC. Encoded protein: CSVVYTTTYEQYF. The rearrangement links TRBV29-1 to TRBJ2-7; no clear D gene. V was pared by 4 bases and J by 2 bases, with 12 bases between. Germline CDR1 and CDR2: SQVTM and ANQGSEA. There are 13 residues in the CDR3.

The genes are TRBV6-1 and TRBJ2-7, with D maybe TRBD1 (5 bases). The germline V gene encodes CDR1 MNHNS and CDR2 SASEGT. The CDR3 contains 14 residues. Deletions cut 2 bases from V and 0 bases from J, with 8 bases between. The DNA of the CDR3 is TGTGCCAGCAGTGAACAGGGTTTCTCCTACGAGCAGTACTTC. It is translated as CASSEQGFSYEQYF.

The chain couples TRBV19 to TRBJ2-3; 7 bases match TRBD2. Germline V lookup: CDR1 LNHDA, CDR2 SQIVND (reference sequence). V trimming: 6 bases; J trimming: 1 base; junction bases outside the gene matches: 10. CDR3 length equals 16 residues. The DNA of the CDR3 is TGTGCCAGTAGGGGACCCGGACTAGTAGGCACAGATACGCAGTATTTT. This encodes CASRGPGLVGTDTQYF.

The chain employs TRBV6-5 and TRBJ2-7; 9 bases are a match to TRBD2. CDR1 is MNHEY, CDR2 SVGAGI, per germline. This CDR3 has 16 residues. Trimming removed 0 bases from V and 6 bases from J; junction bases left unmatched: 9. Here the CDR3 reads CASSYSVWTSDGEQYF. In nucleotides, the CDR3 is TGTGCCAGCAGTTACTCGGTCTGGACTAGCGATGGCGAGCAGTACTTC.

V is TRBV9 and J is TRBJ1-1; D possibly corresponds to TRBD1 (5 bases). This CDR3 contains 14 residues. CDR1 and CDR2 from the germline V gene are SGDLS and YYNGEE. Trimming pared 3 bases from V and 8 bases from J, leaving 17 bases between. For the CDR3, the DNA is TGTGCCAGCAGCGCCGAAGGGAGGGGCGGGGAAGCTTTCTTT. Its translation is CASSAEGRGGEAFF.

The V call is TRBV6-1, the J call TRBJ1-5; 9 nucleotides match TRBD1. The CDR3 is 14 amino acids. The V gene's germline CDR1 is MNHNS and CDR2 SASEGT. After removal of 6 bases from V and 7 bases from J, the junction contained 7 bases not matched to a gene. The CDR3 DNA reads as TGTGCCAGCAGATCCCGACAGGGGGGCCAGCCCCAGCATTTT. Its translation is CASRSRQGGQPQHF.

The chain is built from TRBV5-1 and TRBJ1-1; D may be TRBD1 (5 bases). The CDR3 spans 16 residues. The germline V gene encodes CDR1 SGHRS and CDR2 YFSETQ. V was trimmed by 3 bases and J by 1 base, leaving 16 bases between them. CDR3 residues: CASSYSAGKWNTEAFF. DNA of the CDR3: TGCGCCAGCAGCTATAGTGCAGGGAAATGGAACACTGAAGCTTTCTTT.

The chain recombines TRBV6-8 with TRBJ2-5; D is possibly TRBD1 (6 bases). Per germline, CDR1 MNHGY and CDR2 SAAAGT. The CDR3 covers 13 residues. Trimming pared 2 bases from V and 5 bases from J, leaving 9 bases between. As DNA, the CDR3 is TGTGCCAGCAGTTACAGGGGGAATGAGACCCAGTACTTC. Encoded protein: CASSYRGNETQYF.

The V and J genes are TRBV6-5 and TRBJ1-3; TRBD1 is a possible D gene (6 bases). Germline values: CDR1 MNHEY, CDR2 SVGAGI. The CDR3 covers 15 residues. V was trimmed by 5 bases and J by 5 bases, leaving 16 bases between them. This chain's CDR3 is CASSTGTNYRNTIYF. The CDR3, as DNA: TGTGCCAGCAGTACCGGGACAAACTACCGAAACACCATATATTTT.

The J gene is TRBJ2-7, the V gene TRBV5-1; 10 bases agree with TRBD1. Unmatched junction bases numbered 5, after V lost 0 bases and J lost 2 bases. Germline loops: CDR1 SGHRS, CDR2 YFSETQ. The CDR3 is 16 residues long. The chain's CDR3 is CASSLVGTGEAYEQYF. Here the CDR3 DNA reads TGCGCCAGCAGCTTGGTTGGGACAGGGGAGGCCTACGAGCAGTACTTC.

V gene TRBV2 combines with J gene TRBJ2-2, with TRBD2 as a possible D gene (5 bases). Germline lookup yields CDR1 SNHLY and CDR2 FYNNEI. The CDR3 is made up of 14 amino acids. Trimming took off 6 bases at V and 7 bases at J, with 15 bases between the two ends. The DNA of the CDR3 is TGTGCCAGCAGCGGCCTTACGGGAAGCGGGGAGCTGTTTTTT. Its protein product is CASSGLTGSGELFF.

The rearrangement joins TRBV30 to TRBJ1-1, with 12 bases aligning to TRBD1. The CDR3 has 14 amino acids. Germline trimming cut 2 bases from V and 6 bases from J; bases unmatched to any gene: 4. Looked up from germline, CDR1 is GTSNPN and CDR2 is SVGIG (reference sequence). The CDR3 loop reads CAWSLGQGAAEAFF. CDR3 nucleotide sequence: TGTGCCTGGAGTTTGGGACAGGGGGCAGCTGAAGCTTTCTTT.

J is TRBJ2-3 and V is TRBV7-9, with 10 bases aligning to TRBD1. This CDR3 comprises 18 residues. Germline-derived CDR1 and CDR2 are SEHNR and FQNEAQ (reference sequence). V gave up 5 bases and J gave up 2 bases; unmatched junction bases: 13. CDR3 in amino acids: CASSQRPTGTGDTDTQYF. CDR3 nucleotide sequence: TGTGCCAGCAGCCAAAGACCCACCGGGACAGGGGACACAGATACGCAGTATTTT.

The chain joins TRBV20-1 to TRBJ1-5; perhaps TRBD1 as D (5 bases). Germline CDR1 DFQATT, CDR2 SNEGSKA (reference sequence). Deletions cut 4 bases from V and 4 bases from J, with 5 bases between. The CDR3 totals 11 residues. The CDR3: CSAKGNQPQHF. The CDR3 DNA reads TGCAGTGCTAAGGGGAATCAGCCCCAGCATTTT.

The V call is TRBV28, the J call TRBJ1-2, with 9 nucleotides matching TRBD1. There are 13 residues in the CDR3. With V trimmed by 5 bases and J by 7 bases, 5 bases remained unmatched. Germline CDR1 reads MDHEN; CDR2 reads SYDVKM. In nucleotides, the CDR3 is TGTGCCAGCAGTCCACAGGGGGCGGGTGGCTACACCTTC. Translating it yields CASSPQGAGGYTF.